This T cell receptor (beta chain) was sequenced for a study of blood T cells in healthy people across ages. Peripheral blood samples of 9 to 10 milliliters were drawn from each donor. Alongside a J-beta primer mix, a sample-barcoded 5' primer served in a second PCR lasting roughly 6 to 12 cycles. Tags on each cDNA molecule came from a template-switch adaptor with 12 random nucleotides. Each CDR3 protein is one row after TCRdb ran MiXCR on the 5' RACE reads. Among about 1.8 million distinct CDR3 sequences listed, less than 50% were seen once. This CDR3 spans 15 amino acids. Germline values: CDR1 MNHEY, CDR2 SVGAGI. Trimming stripped 5 bases from V and 0 bases from J, with 12 bases between.

This chain links TRBV6-5 with TRBJ2-3; tentatively, D is TRBD2 (6 bases). Input material: blood. This TCR was recovered from a woman in her thirties or forties in good health. The chain's CDR3 is CASSQPRGSTDTQYF. The CDR3 region has the DNA TGTGCCAGCAGTCAACCCCGGGGGAGCACAGATACGCAGTATTTT.